This T cell receptor (beta chain) was sequenced for a study of T cell responses to AZD1222 COVID-19 vaccine. Study findings and constraints: Reportedly, close to half of spike-specific TCRs are directed against unmutated variant regions. Regions 160-218 and 743-854 held dominance among vaccine-associated CD4 TCRs, which spanned spike. Clonal diversity was possibly underestimated; the donors were predominantly white British and more often female.

Points on this clone: Its cognate antigen is unknown.

The V end lost 4 bases, the J end lost 0 bases, and 4 bases lay between the germline ends. The CDR3 sequence is 12 residues long. Clones were read by immunoSEQ multiplex PCR, and TCRdb kept only the in-frame ones, dropping some. The repertoire has about 140,000 clones, around 88% of them found once; the top ten carry around 3.5%. The chain uses TRBV12-3 or TRBV12-4 and TRBJ2-7, with D uncertain. The TCR was taken from an adult in good health. This material consisted of peripheral blood, taken on day 0 of AZD1222 vaccination. CDR3: CASSSISYEQYF. CDR3 DNA: TGTGCCAGCAGTTCCATCTCCTACGAGCAGTACTTC.